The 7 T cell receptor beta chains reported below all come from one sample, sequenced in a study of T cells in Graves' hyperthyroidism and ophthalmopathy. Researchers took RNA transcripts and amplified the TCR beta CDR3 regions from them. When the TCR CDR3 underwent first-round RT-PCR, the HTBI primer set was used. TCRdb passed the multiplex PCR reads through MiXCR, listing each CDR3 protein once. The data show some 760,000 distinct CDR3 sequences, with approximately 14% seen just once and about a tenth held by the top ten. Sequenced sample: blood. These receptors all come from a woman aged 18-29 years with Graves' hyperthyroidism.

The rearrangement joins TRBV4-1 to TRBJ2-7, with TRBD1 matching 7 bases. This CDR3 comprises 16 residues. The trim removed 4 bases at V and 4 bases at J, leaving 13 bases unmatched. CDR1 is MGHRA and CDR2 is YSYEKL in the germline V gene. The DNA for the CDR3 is TGCGCCAGCAGCCCAATGACGACAGGGAAGAAGTACGAGCAGTACTTC. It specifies CASSPMTTGKKYEQYF.

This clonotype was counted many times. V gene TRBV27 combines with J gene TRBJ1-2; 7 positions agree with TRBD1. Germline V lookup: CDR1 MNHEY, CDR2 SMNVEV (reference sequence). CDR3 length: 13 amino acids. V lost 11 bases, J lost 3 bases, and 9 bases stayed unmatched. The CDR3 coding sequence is TGTGCCTCAGCCAGGGACAGCCACTATGGCTACACCTTC. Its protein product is CASARDSHYGYTF.

CDR3 residues: CSALPRLAGAAMISYEQYF. The CDR3 bases are TGCAGTGCCCTTCCCCGACTAGCGGGAGCTGCTATGATCTCCTACGAGCAGTACTTC. The rearrangement links TRBV20-1 to TRBJ2-7, with 12 bases fitting TRBD2. Looked up from germline, CDR1 is DFQATT and CDR2 is SNEGSKA (reference sequence). The CDR3 covers 19 residues. With V trimmed by 6 bases and J by 0 bases, 18 bases remained unmatched.

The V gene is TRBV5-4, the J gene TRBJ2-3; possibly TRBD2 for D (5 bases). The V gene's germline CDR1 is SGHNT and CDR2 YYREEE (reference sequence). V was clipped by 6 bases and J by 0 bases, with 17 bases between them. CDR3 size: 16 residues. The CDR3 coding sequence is TGTGCCAGCAAACCTAGTGGGCGGGCTAGCACAGATACGCAGTATTTT. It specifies CASKPSGRASTDTQYF.

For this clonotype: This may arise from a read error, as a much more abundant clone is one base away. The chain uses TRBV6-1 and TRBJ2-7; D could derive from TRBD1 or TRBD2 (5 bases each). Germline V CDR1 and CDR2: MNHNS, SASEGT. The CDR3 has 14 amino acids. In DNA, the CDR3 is TGTGCCAGCACCCCACGTGGGACCGCCTACGAGCTGTACTTC. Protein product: CASTPRGTAYELYF.

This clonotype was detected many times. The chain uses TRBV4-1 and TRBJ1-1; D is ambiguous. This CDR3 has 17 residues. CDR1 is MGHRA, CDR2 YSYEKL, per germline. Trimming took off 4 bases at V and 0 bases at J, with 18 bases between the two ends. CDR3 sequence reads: CASSPRETRRLNTEAFF. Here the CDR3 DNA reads TGCGCCAGCAGCCCTAGAGAAACCAGGAGATTGAACACTGAAGCTTTCTTT.

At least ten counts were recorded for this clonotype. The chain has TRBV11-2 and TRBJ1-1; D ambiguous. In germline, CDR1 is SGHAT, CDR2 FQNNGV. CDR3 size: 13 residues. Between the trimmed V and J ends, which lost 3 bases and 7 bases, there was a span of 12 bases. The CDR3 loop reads CASSLGRESEAFF. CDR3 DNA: TGTGCCAGCAGCTTGGGGAGGGAAAGTGAAGCTTTCTTT.